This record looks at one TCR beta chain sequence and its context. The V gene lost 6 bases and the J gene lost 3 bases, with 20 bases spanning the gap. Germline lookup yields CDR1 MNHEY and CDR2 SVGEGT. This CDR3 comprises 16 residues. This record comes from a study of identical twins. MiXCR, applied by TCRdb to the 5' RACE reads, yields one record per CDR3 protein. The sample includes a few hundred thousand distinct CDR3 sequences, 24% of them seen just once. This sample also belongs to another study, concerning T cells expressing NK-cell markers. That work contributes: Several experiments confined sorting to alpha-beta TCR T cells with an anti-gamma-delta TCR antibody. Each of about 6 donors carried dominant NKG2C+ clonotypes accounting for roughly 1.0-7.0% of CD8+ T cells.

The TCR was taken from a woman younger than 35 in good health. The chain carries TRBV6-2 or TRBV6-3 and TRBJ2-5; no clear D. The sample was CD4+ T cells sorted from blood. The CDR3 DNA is TGTGCCAGCAGCCCCCGCCGACTGGGCCAAAAAGAGACCCAGTACTTC. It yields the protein CASSPRRLGQKETQYF.